This T cell receptor beta chain is drawn from a study of graft-versus-host responses after intestinal transplantation (dated by TCRdb to 2020 to 2022). With respect to the entire study: Recipients received multivisceral, liver-intestinal, or isolated intestinal transplants. Alloreactive clones were identified by sequencing pre-transplant mixed lymphocyte reaction products and comparing them with unstimulated pre-transplant donor and recipient T cells. A cohort of 24 intestinal transplant recipients, including one retransplant, was enrolled, and a few patients lacking pretransplant specimens were excluded. Graft-versus-host and host-versus-graft alloreactive T cell clones were tracked in the graft, circulation and bone marrow after intestinal transplantation using bulk TCR-beta CDR3 sequencing. Donor T cell macrochimerism was defined as a peak of at least 4% donor T cells among recipient peripheral blood mononuclear cells. Anti-thymocyte globulin induction was given to all recipients, followed by maintenance tacrolimus and steroids for around three years. Rather than going through the commercial service, samples from a few later patients were sequenced in-house on an Illumina MiSeq and processed with MiXCR.

Findings and caveats that apply to the study as a whole: GvH clones were detected in recipient bone marrow, and some appeared earlier in ileal mucosa or blood, consistent with an intestinal mucosal origin. The relatively low number and heterogeneity of intestinal transplant patients limited the conclusions. In patients with donor T cell macrochimerism, the allografts had high GvH to HvG T cell clonal ratios. Early after transplant, peak levels of circulating GvH clones were found to be associated with declines in HvG clones.

As to this clone: Its recognized antigen is unknown. No base-level quality is on record; no much larger clone is a single base apart.

In the first month after transplant, blood samples were collected up to 4 times, and after that at least monthly when available. Libraries came from the immunoSEQ multiplex PCR assay. For most patients, high-throughput TCR-beta CDR3 sequencing of genomic DNA was performed by Adaptive Biotechnologies. The authors' analysis ran thus. TCR sequencing data were retrieved from Adaptive's ImmunoSEQ software for 15 to 20 patients, whereas a few other patients were processed with MiXCR and VDJtools. Because the origin of CDR3 nucleotide sequences shared between donor and recipient could not be assigned, those sequences were removed. To count as alloreactive, a clone needed at least 2-fold expansion over unstimulated cells and a minimum CFSE-low frequency of 0.002% (template counts) or 0.001% (read counts). A clone was considered mappable if detected in the sequenced pre-transplant spleen, lymph node, or MLR CFSE-low populations of the donor or recipient. Cumulative frequency of alloreactive clones was calculated as a percentage of all sequences weighted by copy number. Drawn from immuneACCESS, this table holds only the in-frame rearrangements with V and J called that TCRdb kept. Clones are partly lost; checked studies trace under half to an unresolved V gene and leave the rest unexplained. The DNA gave D and trimming, while V, J and clone size come from that table. For this sample the table gives some 40,000 clones, of which approximately 95% were detected only once. 3.5% to 4% of the sample goes to the ten largest clones.

From the cysteine through the phenylalanine, the CDR3 covers 18 amino acids. Left in the record is the CDR3 DNA by itself, 54 bases read in frame from the first base. V is pruned by 4 bases and J by 9 bases, leaving 21 bases of the junction without a gene match. Based on the germline V gene, the CDR1 and CDR2 sequences are SGDLS and YYNGEE. Sequenced here: PBMCs, sampled 700 to 750 days after intestinal transplantation. The chain is made from TRBV9 and TRBJ2-1; 8 middle bases align to TRBD2. The TCR sequence derives from a human patient who received an intestinal transplant, so some T cells may come from the graft donor. The DNA reads TGTGCCAGCAGCCACCGGGGGGCAGGGACTAGTCTGTCGTTTGAGCAGTTCTTC. Its product reads: CASSHRGAGTSLSFEQFF. Extended through the reference TRBV9 and TRBJ2-1 proteins, this CDR3 yields the full variable domain: DSGVTQTPKHLITATGQRVTLRCSPRSGDLSVYWYQQSLDQGLQFLIQYYNGEERAKGNILERFSAQQFPDLHSELNLSSLELGDSALYFCASSHRGAGTSLSFEQFFGPGTRLTVL.